A single T cell receptor beta chain is shown here with its context. Assay: immunoSEQ multiplex PCR; the TCRdb copy retains only in-frame clones and omits some. The sample shows 470,000 or so clones, more than 75% of them seen only once. This entry comes from a study of shared clonotypes between healthy human individuals. The trim removed 6 bases at V and 7 bases at J, leaving 16 bases unmatched. This CDR3 spans 15 amino acids. Germline CDR1 reads SGDLS; CDR2 reads YYNGEE. The J gene is TRBJ2-7, the V gene TRBV9; 7 bases match TRBD2. The sample consisted of PBMCs. This sequence was found in a woman between 40 and 55 years old in good health. Some clones in this sample may be carry-over from other donors' samples. CDR3 residues: CASTPSLAEGGEQYF. In DNA, the CDR3 is TGTGCCAGCACCCCATCGCTAGCGGAGGGCGGAGAGCAGTACTTC.